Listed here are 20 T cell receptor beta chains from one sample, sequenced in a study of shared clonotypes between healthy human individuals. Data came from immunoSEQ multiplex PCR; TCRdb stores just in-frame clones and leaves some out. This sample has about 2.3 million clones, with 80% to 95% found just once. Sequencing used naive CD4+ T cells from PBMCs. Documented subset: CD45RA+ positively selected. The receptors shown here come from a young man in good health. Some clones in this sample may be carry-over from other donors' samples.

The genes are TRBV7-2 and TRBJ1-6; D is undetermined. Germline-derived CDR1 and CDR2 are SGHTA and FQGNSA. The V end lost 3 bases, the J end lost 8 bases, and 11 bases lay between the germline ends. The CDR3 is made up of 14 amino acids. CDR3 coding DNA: TGTGCCAGCAGCTTCGGGCCTGCTTATTCACCCCTCCACTTT. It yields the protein CASSFGPAYSPLHF.

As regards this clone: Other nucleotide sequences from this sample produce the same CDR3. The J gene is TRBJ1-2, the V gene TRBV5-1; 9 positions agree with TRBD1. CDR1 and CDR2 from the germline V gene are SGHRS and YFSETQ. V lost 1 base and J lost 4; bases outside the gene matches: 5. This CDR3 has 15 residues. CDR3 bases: TGCGCCAGCAGCTTGCAGGGACAGGGCATCTATGGCTACACCTTC. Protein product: CASSLQGQGIYGYTF.

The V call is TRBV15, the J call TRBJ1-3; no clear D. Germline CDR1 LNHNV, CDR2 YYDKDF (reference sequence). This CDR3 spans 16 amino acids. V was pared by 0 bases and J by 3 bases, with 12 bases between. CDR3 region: CATSRDYNNNGNTIYF. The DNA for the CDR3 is TGTGCCACCAGCAGAGATTACAATAACAATGGAAACACCATATATTTT.

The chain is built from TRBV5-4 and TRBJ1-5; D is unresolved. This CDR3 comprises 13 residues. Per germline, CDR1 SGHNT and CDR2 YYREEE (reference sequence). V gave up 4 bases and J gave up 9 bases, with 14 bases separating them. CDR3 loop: CASSLGGSGPQHF. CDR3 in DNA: TGTGCCAGCAGCCTGGGAGGGTCTGGGCCCCAGCATTTT.

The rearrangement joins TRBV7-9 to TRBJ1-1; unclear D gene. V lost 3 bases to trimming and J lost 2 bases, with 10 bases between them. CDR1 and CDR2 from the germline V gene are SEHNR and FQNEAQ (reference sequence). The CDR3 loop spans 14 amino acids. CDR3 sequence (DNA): TGTGCCAGCAGCTTCATGCAGGAAAACACTGAAGCTTTCTTT. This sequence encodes CASSFMQENTEAFF. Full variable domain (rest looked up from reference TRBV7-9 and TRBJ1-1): DTGVSQNPRHKITKRGQNVTFRCDPISEHNRLYWYRQTLGQGPEFLTYFQNEAQLEKSRLLSDRFSAERPKGSFSTLEIQRTEQGDSAMYLCASSFMQENTEAFFGQGTRLTVV.

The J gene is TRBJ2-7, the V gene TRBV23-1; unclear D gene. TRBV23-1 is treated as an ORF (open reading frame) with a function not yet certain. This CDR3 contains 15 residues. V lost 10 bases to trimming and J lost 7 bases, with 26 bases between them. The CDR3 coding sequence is TGCGCCATCCCCCCGAACCCGGGTACTCTAACAGAGCAGTACTTC. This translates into CAIPPNPGTLTEQYF.

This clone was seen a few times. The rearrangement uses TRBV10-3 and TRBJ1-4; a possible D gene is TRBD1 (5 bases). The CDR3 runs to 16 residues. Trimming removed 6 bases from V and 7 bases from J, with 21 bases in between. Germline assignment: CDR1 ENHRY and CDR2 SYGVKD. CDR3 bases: TGTGCCATCAGCGATCAGCCTGCGGGACGATCTGAAAAACTGTTTTTT. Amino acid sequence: CAISDQPAGRSEKLFF.

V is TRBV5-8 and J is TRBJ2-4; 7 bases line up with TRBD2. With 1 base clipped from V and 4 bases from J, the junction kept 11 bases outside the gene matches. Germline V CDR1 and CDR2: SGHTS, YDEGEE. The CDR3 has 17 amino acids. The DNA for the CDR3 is TGTGCCAGCAGCTTGTGGGGACTAACAAACCAGAAAAACATTCAGTACTTC. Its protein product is CASSLWGLTNQKNIQYF.

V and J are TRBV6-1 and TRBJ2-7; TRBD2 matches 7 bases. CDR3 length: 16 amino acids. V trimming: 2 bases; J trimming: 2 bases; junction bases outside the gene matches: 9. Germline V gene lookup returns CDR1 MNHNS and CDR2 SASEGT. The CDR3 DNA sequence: TGTGCCAGCAGTGAACCTCCTAGCGGCTCTACCTACGAGCAGTACTTC. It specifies CASSEPPSGSTYEQYF.

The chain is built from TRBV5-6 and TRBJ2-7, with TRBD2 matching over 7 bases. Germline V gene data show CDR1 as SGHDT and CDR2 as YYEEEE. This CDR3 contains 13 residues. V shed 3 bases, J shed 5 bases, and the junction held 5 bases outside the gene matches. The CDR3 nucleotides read TGTGCCAGCAGCTGGGGGGGGTCCCACGAGCAGTACTTC. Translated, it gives CASSWGGSHEQYF.

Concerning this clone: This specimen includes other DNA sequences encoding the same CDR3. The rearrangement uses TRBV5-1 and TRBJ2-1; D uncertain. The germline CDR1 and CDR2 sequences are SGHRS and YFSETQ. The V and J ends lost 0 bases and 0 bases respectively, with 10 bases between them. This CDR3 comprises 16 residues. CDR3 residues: CASSLGSTSSYNEQFF. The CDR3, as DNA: TGCGCCAGCAGCTTGGGCTCCACAAGCTCCTACAATGAGCAGTTCTTC.

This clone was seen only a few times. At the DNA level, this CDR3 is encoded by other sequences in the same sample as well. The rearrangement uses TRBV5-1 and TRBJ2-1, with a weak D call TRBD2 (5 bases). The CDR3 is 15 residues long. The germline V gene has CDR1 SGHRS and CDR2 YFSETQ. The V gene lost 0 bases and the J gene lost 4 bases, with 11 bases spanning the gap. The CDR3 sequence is CASSLGGRGYNEQFF. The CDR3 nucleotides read TGCGCCAGCAGCTTGGGCGGAAGAGGGTACAATGAGCAGTTCTTC.

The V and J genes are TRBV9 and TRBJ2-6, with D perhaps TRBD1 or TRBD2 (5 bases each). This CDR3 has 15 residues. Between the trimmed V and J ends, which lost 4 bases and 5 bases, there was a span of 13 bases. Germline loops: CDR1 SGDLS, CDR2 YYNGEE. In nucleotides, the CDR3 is TGTGCCAGCAGCCCCCGGGGCGGCTGGGCCAACGTCCTGACTTTC. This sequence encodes CASSPRGGWANVLTF.

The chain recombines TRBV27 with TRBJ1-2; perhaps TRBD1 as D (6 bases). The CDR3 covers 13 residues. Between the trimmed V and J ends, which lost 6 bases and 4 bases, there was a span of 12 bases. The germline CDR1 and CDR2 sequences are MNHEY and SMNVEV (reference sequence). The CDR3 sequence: CASSYRAGYGYTF. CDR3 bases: TGTGCCAGCAGCTACAGGGCTGGCTATGGCTACACCTTC.

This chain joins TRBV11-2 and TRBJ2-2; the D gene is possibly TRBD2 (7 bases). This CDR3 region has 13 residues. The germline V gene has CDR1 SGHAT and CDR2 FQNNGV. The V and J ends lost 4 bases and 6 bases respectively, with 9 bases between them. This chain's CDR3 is CASSWGGSGELFF. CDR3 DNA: TGTGCCAGCAGCTGGGGGGGCTCCGGGGAGCTGTTTTTT.

For the CDR3, the DNA is TGTGCCAGCAGTGATCGTGGGTCACCCCTCCACTTT. Amino acids: CASSDRGSPLHF. This chain links TRBV2 with TRBJ1-6, with D uncertain. The germline gives CDR1 SNHLY, CDR2 FYNNEI. CDR3 size: 12 residues. The V end lost 3 bases, the J end lost 10 bases, and 7 bases lay between the germline ends. Supplemented by reference TRBV2 and TRBJ1-6, the full variable domain reads EPEVTQTPSHQVTQMGQEVILRCVPISNHLYFYWYRQILGQKVEFLVSFYNNEISEKSEIFDDQFSVERPDGSNFTLKIRSTKLEDSAMYFCASSDRGSPLHFGNGTRLTVT.

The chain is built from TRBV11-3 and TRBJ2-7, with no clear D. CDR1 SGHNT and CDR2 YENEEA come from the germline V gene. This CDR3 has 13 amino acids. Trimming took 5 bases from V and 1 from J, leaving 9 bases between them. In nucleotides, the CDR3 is TGTGCCAGCAGCGTCAGTGGGTCCTACGAGCAGTACTTC. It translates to CASSVSGSYEQYF.

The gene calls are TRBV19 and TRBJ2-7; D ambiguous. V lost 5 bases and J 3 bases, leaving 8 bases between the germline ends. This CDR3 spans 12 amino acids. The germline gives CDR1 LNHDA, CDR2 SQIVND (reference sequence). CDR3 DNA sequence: TGTGCCAGTAGTGATCAGAGCTACGAGCAGTACTTC. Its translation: CASSDQSYEQYF.

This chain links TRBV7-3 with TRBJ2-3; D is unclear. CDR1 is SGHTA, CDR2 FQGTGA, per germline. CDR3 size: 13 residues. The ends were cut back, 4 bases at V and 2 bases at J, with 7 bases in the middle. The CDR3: CASSSFITDTQYF. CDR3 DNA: TGTGCCAGCAGCTCATTTATCACAGATACGCAGTATTTT.

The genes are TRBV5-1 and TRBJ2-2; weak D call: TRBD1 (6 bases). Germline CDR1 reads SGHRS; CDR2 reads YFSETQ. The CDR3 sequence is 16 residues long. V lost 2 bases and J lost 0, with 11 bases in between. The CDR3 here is CASSFQGYTNTGELFF. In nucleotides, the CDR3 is TGCGCCAGCAGCTTTCAGGGGTACACGAACACCGGGGAGCTGTTTTTT.